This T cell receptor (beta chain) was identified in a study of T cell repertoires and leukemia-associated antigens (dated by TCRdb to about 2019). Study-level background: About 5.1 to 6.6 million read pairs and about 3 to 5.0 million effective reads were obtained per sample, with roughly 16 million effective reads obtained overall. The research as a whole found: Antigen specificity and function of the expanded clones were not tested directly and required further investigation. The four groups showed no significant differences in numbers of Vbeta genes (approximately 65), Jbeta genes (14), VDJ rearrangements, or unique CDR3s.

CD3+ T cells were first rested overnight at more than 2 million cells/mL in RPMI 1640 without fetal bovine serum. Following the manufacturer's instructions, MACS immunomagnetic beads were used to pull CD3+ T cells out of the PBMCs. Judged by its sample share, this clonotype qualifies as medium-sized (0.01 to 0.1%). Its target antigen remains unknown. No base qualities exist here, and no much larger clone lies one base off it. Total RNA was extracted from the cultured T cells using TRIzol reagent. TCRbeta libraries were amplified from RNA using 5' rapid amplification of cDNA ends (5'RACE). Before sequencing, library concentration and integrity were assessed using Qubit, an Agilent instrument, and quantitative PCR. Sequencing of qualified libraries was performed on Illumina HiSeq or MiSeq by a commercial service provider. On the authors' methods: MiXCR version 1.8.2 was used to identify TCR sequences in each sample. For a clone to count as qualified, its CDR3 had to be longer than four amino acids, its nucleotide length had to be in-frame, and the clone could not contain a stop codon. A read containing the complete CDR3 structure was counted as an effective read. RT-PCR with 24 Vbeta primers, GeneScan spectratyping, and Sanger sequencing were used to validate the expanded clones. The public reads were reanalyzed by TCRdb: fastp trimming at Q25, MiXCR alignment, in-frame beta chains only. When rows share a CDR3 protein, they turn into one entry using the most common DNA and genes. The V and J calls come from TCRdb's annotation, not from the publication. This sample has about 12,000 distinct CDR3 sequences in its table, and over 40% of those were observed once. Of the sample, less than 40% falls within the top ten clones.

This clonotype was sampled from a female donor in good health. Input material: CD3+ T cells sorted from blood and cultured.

The DNA is as follows: TGCAGTGCTCGGAGAGGCACCGGGGAGCTGTTTTTT. Its protein is CSARRGTGELFF. Recombination joined TRBV20-1 with TRBJ2-2; no D gene call is confident. At the junction V is shortened by 5 bases and J by 4 bases, with 8 bases in between. CDR1 is given as DFQATT and CDR2 as SNEGSKA, both from the germline V gene (reference sequence). The CDR3 contains 12 residues, cysteine and phenylalanine counted. Of the read, only the CDR3 DNA is kept; its 36 bases are in frame from base 1.